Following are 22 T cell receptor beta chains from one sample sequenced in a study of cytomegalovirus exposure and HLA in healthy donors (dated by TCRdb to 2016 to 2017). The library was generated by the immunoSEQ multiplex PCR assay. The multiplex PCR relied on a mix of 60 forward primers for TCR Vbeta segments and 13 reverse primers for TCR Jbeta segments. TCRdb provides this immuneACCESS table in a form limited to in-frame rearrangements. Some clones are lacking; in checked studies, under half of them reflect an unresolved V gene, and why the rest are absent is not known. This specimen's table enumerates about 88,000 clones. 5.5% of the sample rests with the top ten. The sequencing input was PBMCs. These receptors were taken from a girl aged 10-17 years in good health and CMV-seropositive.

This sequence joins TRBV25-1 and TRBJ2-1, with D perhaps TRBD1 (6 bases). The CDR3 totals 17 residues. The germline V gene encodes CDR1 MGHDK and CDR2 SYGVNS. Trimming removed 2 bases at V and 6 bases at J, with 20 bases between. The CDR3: CASSEEIGDTHRNEQFF. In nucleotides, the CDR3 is TGTGCCAGCAGTGAAGAAATCGGGGACACCCACCGCAATGAGCAGTTCTTC.

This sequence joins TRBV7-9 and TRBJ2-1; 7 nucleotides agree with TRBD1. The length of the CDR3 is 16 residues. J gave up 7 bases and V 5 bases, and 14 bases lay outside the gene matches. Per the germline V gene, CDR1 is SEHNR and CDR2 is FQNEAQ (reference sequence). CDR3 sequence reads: CASSMRPGTDPNEQFF. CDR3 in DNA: TGTGCCAGCAGCATGAGGCCCGGGACAGACCCAAATGAGCAGTTCTTC.

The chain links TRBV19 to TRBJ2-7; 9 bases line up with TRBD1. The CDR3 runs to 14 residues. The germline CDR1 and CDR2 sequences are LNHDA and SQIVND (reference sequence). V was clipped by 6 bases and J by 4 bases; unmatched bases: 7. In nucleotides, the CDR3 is TGTGCCAGTAGAGATACCGGGACAGGGTACGAGCAGTACTTC. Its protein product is CASRDTGTGYEQYF.

In DNA form, the CDR3 reads TGTGCCAGCAGCTTAGCGCTTTCGGGCACTGAAGCTTTCTTT. It is translated as CASSLALSGTEAFF. The V call is TRBV7-9, the J call TRBJ1-1; unclear D gene. From germline, CDR1 is SEHNR and CDR2 FQNEAQ (reference sequence). The CDR3 loop spans 14 amino acids. The ends were cut back, 0 bases at V and 4 bases at J, with 9 bases in the middle.

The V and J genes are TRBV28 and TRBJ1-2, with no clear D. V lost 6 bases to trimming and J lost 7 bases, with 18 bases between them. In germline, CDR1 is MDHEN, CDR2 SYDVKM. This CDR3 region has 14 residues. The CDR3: CASRASDLAGGYTF. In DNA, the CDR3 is TGTGCCAGCAGAGCCAGCGACCTAGCGGGTGGCTACACCTTC.

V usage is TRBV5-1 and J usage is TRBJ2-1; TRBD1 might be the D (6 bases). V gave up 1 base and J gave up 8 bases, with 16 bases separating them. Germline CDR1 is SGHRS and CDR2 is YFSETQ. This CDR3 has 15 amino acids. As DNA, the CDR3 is TGCGCCAGCAGCTTGACCACAGGGTTTGTTGATGAGCAGTTCTTC. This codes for CASSLTTGFVDEQFF.

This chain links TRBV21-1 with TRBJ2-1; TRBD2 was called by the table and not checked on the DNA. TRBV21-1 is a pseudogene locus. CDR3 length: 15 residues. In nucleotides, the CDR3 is TGTGCCAGCAGGACTAGGGATAAGGTCTACAATGAGCAGTTCTTC. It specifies CASRTRDKVYNEQFF.

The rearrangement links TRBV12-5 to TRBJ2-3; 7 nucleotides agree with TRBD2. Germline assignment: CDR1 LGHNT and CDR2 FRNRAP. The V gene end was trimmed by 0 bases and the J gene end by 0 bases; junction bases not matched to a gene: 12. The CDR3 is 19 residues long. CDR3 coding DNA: TGTGCTAGTGGTTTGGTACTTTCTTCGCGGCGGGGGAGCACAGATACGCAGTATTTT. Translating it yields CASGLVLSSRRGSTDTQYF.

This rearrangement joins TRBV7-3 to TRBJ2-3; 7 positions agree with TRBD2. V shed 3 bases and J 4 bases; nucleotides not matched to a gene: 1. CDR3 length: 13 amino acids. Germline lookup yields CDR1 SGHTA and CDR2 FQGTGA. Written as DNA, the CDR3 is TGTGCCAGCAGCTTTGGGAGGGCAGATACGCAGTATTTT. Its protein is CASSFGRADTQYF. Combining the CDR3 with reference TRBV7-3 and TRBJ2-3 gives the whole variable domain GAGVSQTPSNKVTEKGKYVELRCDPISGHTALYWYRQSLGQGPEFLIYFQGTGAADDSGLPNDRFFAVRPEGSVSTLKIQRTERGDSAVYLCASSFGRADTQYFGPGTRLTVL.

The CDR3 sequence is CASSLNYRENTEAFF. CDR3 nucleotides: TGTGCCAGCAGTCTAAATTATCGGGAGAACACTGAAGCTTTCTTT. The rearrangement joins TRBV6-5 to TRBJ1-1; no firm D call. The germline CDR1 and CDR2 sequences are MNHEY and SVGAGI. There are 15 residues in the CDR3. V lost 5 bases, J lost 1 base, and 14 bases lay in between.

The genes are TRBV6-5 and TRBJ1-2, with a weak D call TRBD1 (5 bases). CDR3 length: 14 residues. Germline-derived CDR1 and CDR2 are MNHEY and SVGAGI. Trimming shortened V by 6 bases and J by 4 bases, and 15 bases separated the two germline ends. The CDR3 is CASSPSGAAYGYTF. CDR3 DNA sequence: TGTGCCAGCAGCCCGAGCGGGGCGGCCTATGGCTACACCTTC.

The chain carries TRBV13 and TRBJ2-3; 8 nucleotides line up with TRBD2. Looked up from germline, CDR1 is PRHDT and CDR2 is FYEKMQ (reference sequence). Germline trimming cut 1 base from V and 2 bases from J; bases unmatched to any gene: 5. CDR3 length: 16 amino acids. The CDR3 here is CASSLVSGGPTDTQYF. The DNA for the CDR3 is TGTGCCAGCAGCTTAGTAAGCGGGGGACCCACAGATACGCAGTATTTT.

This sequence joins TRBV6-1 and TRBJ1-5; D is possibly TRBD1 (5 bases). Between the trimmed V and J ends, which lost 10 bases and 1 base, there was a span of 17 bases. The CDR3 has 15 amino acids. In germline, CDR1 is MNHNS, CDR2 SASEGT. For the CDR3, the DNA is TGTGCCACCCGACCGGGGGGAGGGAGCAATCAGCCCCAGCATTTT. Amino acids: CATRPGGGSNQPQHF.

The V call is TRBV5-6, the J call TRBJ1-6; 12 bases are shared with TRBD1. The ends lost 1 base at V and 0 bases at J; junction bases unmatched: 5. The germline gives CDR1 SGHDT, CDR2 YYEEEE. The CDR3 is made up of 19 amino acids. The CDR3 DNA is TGTGCCAGCAGCTTGCGGGACAGGGGGCATCTCTCCTATAATTCACCCCTCCACTTT. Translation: CASSLRDRGHLSYNSPLHF.

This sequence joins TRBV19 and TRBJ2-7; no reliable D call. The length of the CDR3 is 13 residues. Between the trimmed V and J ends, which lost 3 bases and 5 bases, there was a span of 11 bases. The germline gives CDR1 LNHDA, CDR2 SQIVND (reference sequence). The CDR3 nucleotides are TGTGCCAGTAGTATTCCTGGGCCCCACGAGCAGTACTTC. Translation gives CASSIPGPHEQYF.

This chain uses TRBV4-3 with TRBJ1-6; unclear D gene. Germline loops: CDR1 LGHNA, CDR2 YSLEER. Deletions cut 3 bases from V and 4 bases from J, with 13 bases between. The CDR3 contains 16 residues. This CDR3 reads CASSQIGREYNSPLHF. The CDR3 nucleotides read TGCGCCAGCAGCCAGATAGGGCGGGAGTATAATTCACCCCTCCACTTT.

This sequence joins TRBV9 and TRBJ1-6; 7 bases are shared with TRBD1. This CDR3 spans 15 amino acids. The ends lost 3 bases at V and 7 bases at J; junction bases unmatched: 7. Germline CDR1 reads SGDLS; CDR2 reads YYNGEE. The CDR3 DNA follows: TGTGCCAGCAGCGCCTCCGGGACAGCCAATTCACCCCTCCACTTT. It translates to CASSASGTANSPLHF.

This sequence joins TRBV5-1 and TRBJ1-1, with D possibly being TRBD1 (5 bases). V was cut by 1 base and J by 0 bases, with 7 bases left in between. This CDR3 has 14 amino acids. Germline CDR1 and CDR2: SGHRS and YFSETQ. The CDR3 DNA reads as TGCGCCAGCAGCTTGACAGGAATGAACACTGAAGCTTTCTTT. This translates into CASSLTGMNTEAFF.

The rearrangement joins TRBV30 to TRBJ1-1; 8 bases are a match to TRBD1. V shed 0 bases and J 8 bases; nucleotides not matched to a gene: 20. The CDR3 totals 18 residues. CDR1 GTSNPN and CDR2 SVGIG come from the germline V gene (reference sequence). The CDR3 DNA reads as TGTGCCTGGAGTGTTTATTTAAGGACAGGGAGCGCCGGTACCGAAGCTTTCTTT. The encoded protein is CAWSVYLRTGSAGTEAFF.

CDR3 region: CASSSFDRGNTGELFF. CDR3 sequence (DNA): TGTGCCAGCAGCTCGTTCGACAGGGGAAACACCGGGGAGCTGTTTTTT. The chain links TRBV7-9 to TRBJ2-2, with 8 positions matching TRBD1. Germline CDR1 is SEHNR and CDR2 is FQNEAQ (reference sequence). The junction had 6 bases not matched to a gene; V was cut back by 4 bases and J by 2 bases. CDR3 length equals 16 residues.

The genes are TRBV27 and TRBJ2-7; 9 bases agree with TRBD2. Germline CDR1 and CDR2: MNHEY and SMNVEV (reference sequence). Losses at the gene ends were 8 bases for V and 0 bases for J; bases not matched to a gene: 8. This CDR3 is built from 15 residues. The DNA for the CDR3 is TGTGCCAGCTCCGGTCTAGCGGGGATCTCCTACGAGCAGTACTTC. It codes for CASSGLAGISYEQYF.

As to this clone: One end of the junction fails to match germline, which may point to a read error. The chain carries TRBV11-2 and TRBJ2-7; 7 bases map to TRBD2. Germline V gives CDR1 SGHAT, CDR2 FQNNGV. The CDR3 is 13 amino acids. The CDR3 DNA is TGTGCCAGCAGCCCCAGGGAGGGGACCCTGAAACTGTTC. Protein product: CASSPREGTLKLF.